This is a list of T cell receptor beta chains from one sample in a study of breast tumors, draining lymph nodes, adjacent tissues. One entry per CDR3 protein results from TCRdb running MiXCR on the multiplex PCR reads. Of tens of thousands of distinct CDR3 sequences detected, roughly three fifths appear once; the ten largest clones hold 18%. Material: breast tumor tissue. These receptors were collected from a female donor with breast cancer. Some clones in this sample may be carry-over from other donors' samples. CDR3s include the opening cysteine and the closing phenylalanine or tryptophan. The order of the fields is J gene, V gene, clone size, D gene, CDR3 DNA, CDR3 protein. The D gene is left open where the match is weak. Only some rows state a clone size, as once, few, many or a class for expanded clones.

j_call: TRBJ1-2
v_call: TRBV4-1
clone_size: .
d_call: .
cdr3_nt: TGCGCCAGCAGCCAAGATCGGGGGGCGGTTGGCTATGGCTACACCTTC
cdr3_aa: CASSQDRGAVGYGYTF

j_call: TRBJ2-5
v_call: TRBV25-1
clone_size: many
d_call: .
cdr3_nt: TGTGCCAGCAGTGATCTGCGGGACCTCCAAGAGACCCAGTACTTC
cdr3_aa: CASSDLRDLQETQYF

j_call: TRBJ2-7
v_call: TRBV20-1
clone_size: once
d_call: .
cdr3_nt: TGCAGTGCTAGGGGCCCGGGGATCTACGAGCAGTACTTC
cdr3_aa: CSARGPGIYEQYF

j_call: TRBJ1-2
v_call: TRBV9
clone_size: few
d_call: .
cdr3_nt: TGTGCCAGCAGCGTAGCTACAGGGCGGTATGGCTACACCTTC
cdr3_aa: CASSVATGRYGYTF

j_call: TRBJ1-2
v_call: TRBV20-1
clone_size: .
d_call: .
cdr3_nt: TGCAGTGCTAGCCCCTGGACGGGAGGCTACACCTTC
cdr3_aa: CSASPWTGGYTF

j_call: TRBJ1-6
v_call: TRBV19
clone_size: .
d_call: TRBD1
cdr3_nt: TGTGCCAGTAGCGTGGACAGGTTGGGGTCACCCCTCCACTTT
cdr3_aa: CASSVDRLGSPLHF

j_call: TRBJ2-3
v_call: TRBV12-5
clone_size: .
d_call: .
cdr3_nt: TGTGCTAGTGGCCGGGACACGGGAACAGATACGCAGTATTTT
cdr3_aa: CASGRDTGTDTQYF

j_call: TRBJ2-7
v_call: TRBV5-1
clone_size: .
d_call: TRBD1
cdr3_nt: TGCGCCAGCAGATTGACAGGGAGCTCCTACGAGCAGTACTTC
cdr3_aa: CASRLTGSSYEQYF

j_call: TRBJ2-7
v_call: TRBV15
clone_size: few
d_call: TRBD2
cdr3_nt: TGTGCCACCAGCAGTGACCTAGATGGAACTAGCGGCCAATACGAGCAGTACTTC
cdr3_aa: CATSSDLDGTSGQYEQYF

j_call: TRBJ1-2
v_call: TRBV14
clone_size: many
d_call: .
cdr3_nt: TGTGCCAGCAGCCAACAGGGCGGGGGCTACACCTTC
cdr3_aa: CASSQQGGGYTF

j_call: TRBJ2-5
v_call: TRBV20-1
clone_size: many
d_call: TRBD1
cdr3_nt: TGCAGTGCTATGGACAGGACCCGAACAGAGACCCAGTACTTC
cdr3_aa: CSAMDRTRTETQYF

j_call: TRBJ2-7
v_call: TRBV10-3
clone_size: .
d_call: .
cdr3_nt: TGTGCCATCAGTGGGACAAACTACGAGCAGTACTTC
cdr3_aa: CAISGTNYEQYF

j_call: TRBJ2-7
v_call: TRBV20-1
clone_size: .
d_call: .
cdr3_nt: TGCAGTGCTAGTTTGGGCGGGGAATACGAGCAGTACTTC
cdr3_aa: CSASLGGEYEQYF

j_call: TRBJ2-3
v_call: TRBV7-2
clone_size: many
d_call: .
cdr3_nt: TGTGCCAGCAGCCCGGAGTTTGGCGATACGCAGTATTTT
cdr3_aa: CASSPEFGDTQYF

j_call: TRBJ1-4
v_call: TRBV5-1
clone_size: .
d_call: .
cdr3_nt: TGCGCCAGCAGCGGGGGGGGGGGATCCGGAAAACTGTTTTTT
cdr3_aa: CASSGGGGSGKLFF

j_call: TRBJ2-1
v_call: TRBV20-1
clone_size: .
d_call: TRBD2
cdr3_nt: TGCAGTGCTAGCAGGACTAGCGGGGGGGCGAGCTCCTACAATGAGCAGTTCTTC
cdr3_aa: CSASRTSGGASSYNEQFF

j_call: TRBJ1-2
v_call: TRBV27
clone_size: .
d_call: .
cdr3_nt: TGTGCCAGCAGTTCCTGGAGGGATGGCTACACCTTC
cdr3_aa: CASSSWRDGYTF

j_call: TRBJ1-2
v_call: TRBV4-1
clone_size: .
d_call: .
cdr3_nt: TGCGCCAGCAGCCAAGATCCTAACTATGGCTACACCTTC
cdr3_aa: CASSQDPNYGYTF

j_call: TRBJ2-5
v_call: TRBV29-1
clone_size: .
d_call: .
cdr3_nt: TGCAGCACCAAACAGGGTAAAGAGACCCAGTACTTC
cdr3_aa: CSTKQGKETQYF

j_call: TRBJ2-7
v_call: TRBV7-9
clone_size: .
d_call: .
cdr3_nt: .
cdr3_aa: CASSFYICSARRGFEQYF

j_call: TRBJ1-2
v_call: TRBV7-9
clone_size: .
d_call: .
cdr3_nt: TGTGCCAGCAGCGTTCAGAAACAGGATGGCTATGGCTACACCTTC
cdr3_aa: CASSVQKQDGYGYTF

j_call: TRBJ1-2
v_call: TRBV19
clone_size: .
d_call: .
cdr3_nt: TGTGCCAGTAGTATAATGCTCGGTCGCTATGGCTACACCTTC
cdr3_aa: CASSIMLGRYGYTF

j_call: TRBJ2-2
v_call: TRBV7-9
clone_size: many
d_call: .
cdr3_nt: TGTGCCAGCAGCCCCCCCACCCCCAGGGGTAACACCGGGGAGCTGTTTTTT
cdr3_aa: CASSPPTPRGNTGELFF

j_call: TRBJ2-6
v_call: TRBV10-3
clone_size: .
d_call: .
cdr3_nt: TGTGCCATCAAGGGGGATGGGGCCAACGTCCTGACTTTC
cdr3_aa: CAIKGDGANVLTF

j_call: TRBJ2-1
v_call: TRBV6-1
clone_size: many
d_call: .
cdr3_nt: TGTGCCAGCAGTGAAGCAAGTGTATACGGCAATGAGCAGTTCTTC
cdr3_aa: CASSEASVYGNEQFF

j_call: TRBJ1-2
v_call: TRBV20-1
clone_size: large
d_call: TRBD1
cdr3_nt: TGCAGTGCAAGGGACAGGGAGGACGCTAACTATGGCTACACCTTC
cdr3_aa: CSARDREDANYGYTF

j_call: TRBJ1-2
v_call: TRBV5-1
clone_size: .
d_call: TRBD1
cdr3_nt: TGCGCCAGCAGCTTGGGGGACAGGGGGGGATATGGCTACACCTTC
cdr3_aa: CASSLGDRGGYGYTF

j_call: TRBJ2-7
v_call: TRBV28
clone_size: many
d_call: .
cdr3_nt: TGTGCCAGCAGTTTTTGGAGGGGAGCCACCTACGAGCAGTACTTC
cdr3_aa: CASSFWRGATYEQYF

j_call: TRBJ2-1
v_call: TRBV2
clone_size: .
d_call: TRBD2
cdr3_nt: TGTGCCAGCAGTGAGACTAGCGGAGCCTACAATGAGCAGTTCTTC
cdr3_aa: CASSETSGAYNEQFF

j_call: TRBJ1-4
v_call: TRBV7-9
clone_size: .
d_call: TRBD1
cdr3_nt: TGTGCCAGCAGCTTATCTTCCGGGACAGGGGATGAAAAACTGTTTTTT
cdr3_aa: CASSLSSGTGDEKLFF

j_call: TRBJ2-1
v_call: TRBV4-1
clone_size: many
d_call: .
cdr3_nt: TGCGCCAGCAGGGGCCACAATGAGCAGTTCTTC
cdr3_aa: CASRGHNEQFF

j_call: TRBJ2-7
v_call: TRBV5-1
clone_size: .
d_call: TRBD1
cdr3_nt: TGCGCCAGCAAAGGGGAGGGACAGGGGGCGGACGAGCAGTACTTC
cdr3_aa: CASKGEGQGADEQYF

j_call: TRBJ2-7
v_call: TRBV15
clone_size: medium-sized
d_call: .
cdr3_nt: TGTGCCACCAGCAGAGTACCGACAGTGAGCTCCTACGAGCAGTACTTC
cdr3_aa: CATSRVPTVSSYEQYF

j_call: TRBJ2-2
v_call: TRBV10-3
clone_size: many
d_call: TRBD1
cdr3_nt: TGTGCCATCAGACGACAGGGGGCGCTGGCCGGGGAGCTGTTTTTT
cdr3_aa: CAIRRQGALAGELFF

j_call: TRBJ1-4
v_call: TRBV12-3/TRBV12-4
clone_size: many
d_call: .
cdr3_nt: TGTGCCAGCTCCCGGCAGGGCGGTGAAAAACTGTTTTTT
cdr3_aa: CASSRQGGEKLFF

j_call: TRBJ1-2
v_call: TRBV6-6
clone_size: many
d_call: .
cdr3_nt: TGTGCCAGCAGTCACTCGAATGTCTATGGCTACACCTTC
cdr3_aa: CASSHSNVYGYTF

j_call: TRBJ1-6
v_call: TRBV7-3
clone_size: medium-sized
d_call: .
cdr3_nt: TGTGCCAGCAGCCCTGGGCATAATTCACCCCTCCACTTT
cdr3_aa: CASSPGHNSPLHF

j_call: TRBJ1-3
v_call: TRBV19
clone_size: many
d_call: TRBD1
cdr3_nt: TGTGCCAGTAGTATGAGGGGGACAGGGCGAGGAAACACCATATATTTT
cdr3_aa: CASSMRGTGRGNTIYF

j_call: TRBJ1-1
v_call: TRBV7-9
clone_size: .
d_call: .
cdr3_nt: TGTGCCAGCGACAAGAGTAGTCCGAACACTGAAGCTTTCTTT
cdr3_aa: CASDKSSPNTEAFF

j_call: TRBJ1-2
v_call: TRBV5-1
clone_size: .
d_call: .
cdr3_nt: TGCGCCAGCACCATACAGGGATCGGGCTACACCTTC
cdr3_aa: CASTIQGSGYTF

j_call: TRBJ1-2
v_call: TRBV4-2
clone_size: .
d_call: .
cdr3_nt: TGTGCCAGCAGCCAGATAACCGGGTTCCTTTCTGGCTACACCTTC
cdr3_aa: CASSQITGFLSGYTF

j_call: TRBJ2-1
v_call: TRBV9
clone_size: .
d_call: .
cdr3_nt: TGTGCCAGCAGCCCTACGACTAGCTACAATGAGCAGTTCTTC
cdr3_aa: CASSPTTSYNEQFF

j_call: TRBJ1-1
v_call: TRBV11-2
clone_size: .
d_call: .
cdr3_nt: TGTGCCAGCAGCTTAGTATCCAGCACGAACACTGAAGCTTTCTTT
cdr3_aa: CASSLVSSTNTEAFF

j_call: TRBJ2-7
v_call: TRBV20-1
clone_size: .
d_call: TRBD2
cdr3_nt: TGCAGTGCTAGTCGGGCGACTAGCGGGCTCTCCTACGAGCAGTACTTC
cdr3_aa: CSASRATSGLSYEQYF

j_call: TRBJ1-4
v_call: TRBV20-1
clone_size: .
d_call: TRBD1
cdr3_nt: TGCAGTGCTAGAGGCAGCCTCGGAGAGGGGGCAGGTGAAAAACTGTTTTTT
cdr3_aa: CSARGSLGEGAGEKLFF